This TCR beta chain came from a study of cytomegalovirus exposure and HLA in healthy donors. Both 60 Vbeta primers and 13 Jbeta primers went into the PCR. The table came from immunoSEQ multiplex PCR; TCRdb's copy has only in-frame clones and leaves some out. The data hold approximately 190,000 clones, with around 64% observed a single time. V trimming: 2 bases; J trimming: 6 bases; junction bases outside the gene matches: 12. The CDR3 totals 16 residues. Germline V gene data show CDR1 as MNHEY and CDR2 as SVGAGI. The chain is built from TRBV6-5 and TRBJ1-2; TRBD1 matches 7 bases. This receptor was taken from a man aged 35 to 55 in good health and CMV-seropositive. Sample: PBMCs. The CDR3 region has the DNA TGTGCCAGCAGTTACGAACCGGACAGGCCGTATGATGGCTACACCTTC. Translating gives CASSYEPDRPYDGYTF.